This T cell receptor beta chain comes out of a study of shared clonotypes between healthy human individuals. With 3 bases clipped from V and 8 bases from J, the junction kept 5 bases outside the gene matches. From germline, CDR1 is MDHEN and CDR2 SYDVKM. The CDR3 is made up of 14 amino acids. An assay was performed, and its level was deep. Here immunoSEQ multiplex PCR was the method, and the copy in TCRdb shows in-frame clones only, minus some. The profile shows 730,000 or so clones, roughly 70% of them singletons. Notes on this clone: Its antigen is currently unknown.

Study conclusions and caveats: Shared across a few donors were roughly 4.7% of the naive CD4 clonotypes.

Only Caucasian adults living in Nashville, Tennessee served as donors. V is TRBV28 and J is TRBJ1-3, with 9 bases matching TRBD1. The TCR originated in a woman aged 25 to 45 in good health. The sample taken for sequencing was memory CD4+ T cells sorted from blood. Subset here: CD45RA-negative fraction. CDR3 sequence: CASSFDRGRYTIYF. The CDR3 region has the DNA TGTGCCAGCAGTTTCGACAGGGGGAGGTACACCATATATTTT. Drawing the rest from reference TRBV28 and TRBJ1-3, the complete variable domain is DVKVTQSSRYLVKRTGEKVFLECVQDMDHENMFWYRQDPGLGLRLIYFSYDVKMKEKGDIPEGYSVSREKKERFSLILESASTNQTSMYLCASSFDRGRYTIYFGEGSWLTVV.